Listed here is a single TCR beta chain. This sample was taken from a study of neurological immune-mediated disorders. TCRdb re-derived calls from the 5' RACE reads in MiXCR, one entry per CDR3 protein. This sample carries roughly 98,000 distinct CDR3 sequences, under 15% of them seen once, and the ten largest clones take around 5%. The time point denotes: longitudinal time-point 2. The sequencing sample was made of PBMCs. The sequence came from a female donor with HTLV-1-associated myelopathy (HAM/TSP).

CDR3 sequence: CASSLPGASGGPNSNTGELFF. CDR3 in DNA: TGTGCCAGCAGCCTCCCTGGGGCTAGCGGGGGCCCTAATTCTAACACCGGGGAGCTGTTTTTT. The chain links TRBV3-1 to TRBJ2-2; TRBD2 agrees at 10 bases. The CDR3 contains 21 residues. The germline gives CDR1 LGHDT, CDR2 YNNKEL (reference sequence). V was clipped by 4 bases and J by 2 bases; unmatched bases: 19. The full variable domain, with the rest looked up from reference TRBV3-1 and TRBJ2-2, is DTAVSQTPKYLVTQMGNDKSIKCEQNLGHDTMYWYKQDSKKFLKIMFSYNNKELIINETVPNRFSPKSPDKAHLNLHINSLELGDSAVYFCASSLPGASGGPNSNTGELFFGEGSRLTVL.